This T cell receptor (beta chain) emerged from a study of cytomegalovirus exposure and HLA in healthy donors. Study-wide background: Among fewer than 500 genotyped donors, more than 65% fell in the Caucasian-associated ancestry cluster.

Notes on this clone: The antigen is not known.

It was with 60 Vbeta and 13 Jbeta primers that the PCR ran. The data were produced by immunoSEQ multiplex PCR, yet TCRdb's version contains in-frame clones alone and is incomplete. The sample holds about 150,000 clones, 81% seen once. Study findings and constraints: Most TCR sequences showed up rarely, but some public TCRs showed up in many donors. The study listed roughly 160 cytomegalovirus-associated TCR beta chains.

Germline V gene sequence: CDR1 SGHTA, CDR2 FQGTGA. The CDR3 is made up of 14 amino acids. The trim removed 0 bases at V and 4 bases at J, leaving 1 base unmatched. The chain links TRBV7-3 to TRBJ2-5; 8 bases map to TRBD2. The source material was PBMCs. The TCR comes from a man aged 50 or older in good health and CMV-seropositive. The CDR3: CASSLTAGGETQYF. The CDR3 DNA reads TGTGCCAGCAGCTTAACGGCGGGGGGAGAGACCCAGTACTTC.